This is a list of T cell receptor beta chains from one sample in a study of T-cell memory formation after mild COVID-19. TCRdb reprocessed the 5' RACE reads via MiXCR and lists one record per CDR3 protein. Of tens of thousands of distinct CDR3 sequences listed, around an eighth were seen once; the top ten hold about 26%. Sequenced sample: PBMCs or a T cell subset sorted from them (not recorded which). These receptors were taken from an adult woman who had mild COVID-19 (a few samples of this study predate the infection). Cell type and time point are not known. Each CDR3 is given with its conserved first and last residue. D genes are given only for firm matches. Only part of the rows carry a size: once, few, many, or a class if the clone is expanded.

CSASDRDAYNEQFF,TGCAGTGCTTCGGACAGGGATGCCTACAATGAGCAGTTCTTC,TRBV20-1,TRBD1,few,TRBJ2-1
CATSSASGRNYEQYF,TGTGCCACCAGCAGTGCTAGCGGGAGAAACTACGAGCAGTACTTC,TRBV15,TRBD2,many,TRBJ2-7
CASSLGLMETQYF,TGTGCCAGCAGCCTGGGACTAATGGAGACCCAGTACTTC,TRBV6-2/TRBV6-3,TRBD2,NA,TRBJ2-5
CATSDSNYEQYF,TGTGCCACCAGTGACAGCAACTACGAGCAGTACTTC,TRBV24-1,NA,NA,TRBJ2-7
CASSYDISGTGNGYTF,TGTGCCAGCAGTTACGATATCTCCGGGACTGGGAATGGCTACACCTTC,TRBV6-5,NA,NA,TRBJ1-2
CSARADLGGNTIYF,TGCAGTGCTAGGGCCGACCTCGGGGGAAACACCATATATTTT,TRBV20-1,NA,few,TRBJ1-3
CASSPWTSRDEQFF,TGTGCCAGCAGCCCGTGGACTAGCAGGGATGAGCAGTTCTTC,TRBV9,TRBD2,few,TRBJ2-1
CSARSLWSYNEQFF,TGCAGTGCTAGGTCCCTTTGGTCCTACAATGAGCAGTTCTTC,TRBV20-1,NA,many,TRBJ2-1
CASSPTGTSLTGEQFF,TGTGCCAGCAGCCCTACAGGGACCTCTCTTACTGGAGAGCAGTTCTTC,TRBV3-1,NA,NA,TRBJ2-1
CASTRTSGGGRYEQFF,TGTGCCAGCACCCGGACTAGCGGGGGAGGAAGGTATGAGCAGTTCTTC,TRBV6-6,TRBD2,NA,TRBJ2-1
CASRALGLAGSYNEQFF,TGTGCCAGCAGGGCACTAGGACTAGCGGGTTCCTACAATGAGCAGTTCTTC,TRBV6-2/TRBV6-3,TRBD2,many,TRBJ2-1
CATSEGGGTYDNEQFF,TGTGCCACCAGTGAGGGAGGGGGCACTTATGACAATGAGCAGTTCTTC,TRBV24-1,NA,NA,TRBJ2-1
CASSSPAANTGELFF,TGTGCCAGCAGTTCGCCAGCCGCGAACACCGGGGAGCTGTTTTTT,TRBV27,NA,NA,TRBJ2-2
CASSSTSGQAGNTIYF,TGTGCCAGCAGCTCCACCAGTGGCCAGGCTGGAAACACCATATATTTT,TRBV7-9,NA,NA,TRBJ1-3
CASSPQAGGGDTQYF,TGTGCCAGCAGCCCCCAGGCGGGGGGCGGGGATACGCAGTATTTT,TRBV3-1,TRBD2,few,TRBJ2-3
CASSFGPTYGYTF,TGTGCCAGCAGCTTCGGACCTACTTATGGCTACACCTTC,TRBV7-8,NA,many,TRBJ1-2
CSAGDTAGTDTQYF,TGCAGTGCTGGTGATACGGCCGGCACAGATACGCAGTATTTT,TRBV20-1,NA,NA,TRBJ2-3
CASSVLSGAYNEQFF,TGCGCCAGCAGTGTGTTAAGCGGGGCCTACAATGAGCAGTTCTTC,TRBV4-1,TRBD2,few,TRBJ2-1
CASSPIGGGYTF,TGTGCCAGCAGCCCGATAGGGGGTGGCTACACCTTC,TRBV7-9,NA,few,TRBJ1-2
CATSAPGNRDSYEQYF,TGTGCCACCAGTGCCCCGGGGAACAGGGATTCCTACGAGCAGTACTTC,TRBV24-1,NA,few,TRBJ2-7
CASSPGWEQFF,TGCGCCAGCAGCCCAGGGTGGGAGCAGTTCTTC,TRBV5-1,NA,NA,TRBJ2-1
CASSPGGSGRAWIPYEQYF,TGTGCCAGCAGCCCAGGCGGTAGCGGGAGGGCCTGGATTCCCTACGAGCAGTACTTC,TRBV5-5,TRBD2,few,TRBJ2-7
CATSRGPGQGVEGYTF,TGTGCCACCAGCAGGGGCCCTGGACAGGGAGTAGAAGGCTACACCTTC,TRBV15,TRBD1,NA,TRBJ1-2
CASSRGTGLYGYTF,TGTGCCAGCAGCCGCGGGACAGGCCTCTATGGCTACACCTTC,TRBV11-2,TRBD1,few,TRBJ1-2
CASSYGRASSYNEQFF,TGTGCCAGCAGTTACGGGCGGGCCAGCTCCTACAATGAGCAGTTCTTC,TRBV6-5,NA,many,TRBJ2-1
CSAIGLAGVINEQFF,TGCAGTGCTATTGGACTAGCGGGAGTAATCAATGAGCAGTTCTTC,TRBV20-1,TRBD2,NA,TRBJ2-1
CASSYLQGPGNEQFF,TGTGCCAGCAGTTATTTACAGGGGCCGGGAAATGAGCAGTTCTTC,TRBV6-2/TRBV6-3,TRBD1,few,TRBJ2-1
CASSAPGQGQETQYF,TGTGCCAGCAGCGCGCCGGGACAGGGCCAAGAGACCCAGTACTTC,TRBV9,TRBD1,NA,TRBJ2-5
CAISESKVGGMLEETQYF,TGTGCCATCAGTGAGTCGAAAGTGGGCGGGATGTTAGAAGAGACCCAGTACTTC,TRBV10-3,NA,many,TRBJ2-5
CASSQDPAYLGDEAFF,TGCGCCAGCAGCCAAGATCCCGCCTATCTAGGGGATGAAGCTTTCTTT,TRBV4-1,NA,few,TRBJ1-1
CASSRTYSVPNTGELFF,TGTGCCAGCAGCCGCACGTATAGCGTCCCGAACACCGGGGAGCTGTTTTTT,TRBV7-2,NA,few,TRBJ2-2
CSATHDGGFQETQYF,TGCAGTGCTACTCACGACGGAGGATTCCAAGAGACCCAGTACTTC,TRBV20-1,NA,few,TRBJ2-5